This TCR beta chain was retrieved from a study of T cell responses to AZD1222 COVID-19 vaccine. V was pared by 5 bases and J by 3 bases, with 17 bases between. The V gene's germline CDR1 is MNHEY and CDR2 SVGEGT. CDR3 size: 15 residues. Method: immunoSEQ multiplex PCR; TCRdb's copy keeps in-frame clones and lacks some. The sample contains some 130,000 clones, around 89% of which appear only once. This receptor was taken from an adult who received the AZD1222 COVID-19 vaccine. Sample: peripheral blood, taken 28 days after the second AZD1222 dose. This chain uses TRBV6-2 or TRBV6-3 with TRBJ2-7; TRBD1 or TRBD2 may be the D gene (7 bases each). The CDR3 loop is CASSAGGGVVYEQYF. CDR3 in DNA: TGTGCCAGCAGTGCAGGGGGAGGGGTGGTCTACGAGCAGTACTTC.